This T cell receptor (beta chain) was identified during a study of Graves' ophthalmopathy and Graves' hyperthyroidism. The table lists this clonotype with a few counts. RNA transcripts were the template, and TCR beta CDR3 regions were amplified from them. HTBI primers were employed in first-round RT-PCR, then a second-round multiplex PCR followed. TCRdb fed the multiplex PCR reads into MiXCR, producing one record per CDR3 protein. Of approximately 480,000 distinct CDR3 sequences in the sample, 13% to 15% are singletons; the top ten hold about 10%. The CDR3 totals 15 residues. V lost 0 bases and J lost 3, with 10 bases in between. Germline-derived CDR1 and CDR2 are LGHDT and YNNKEL (reference sequence).

The chain employs TRBV3-1 and TRBJ2-3; D is perhaps TRBD2 (6 bases). Sequencing used blood. The clonotype comes from a woman in her 30s with Graves' ophthalmopathy. In DNA, the CDR3 is TGTGCCAGCAGCCAAGAGGAGGGAAGGACAGATACGCAGTATTTT. Protein product: CASSQEEGRTDTQYF.